The source of this T cell receptor beta chain is a study of T cells in women clearing cervical HPV infection. Worth noting for this clone: Its antigen remains unknown. Coverage ceases 3 residues before the CDR3 finishes, and the germline J gene fills in the end.

Assay: immunoSEQ multiplex PCR; the TCRdb copy retains only in-frame clones and omits some. The sample data list tens of thousands of clones. Germline-derived CDR1 and CDR2 are SGHDN and FVKESK. After removal of 2 bases from V and 7 bases from J, the junction contained 9 bases not matched to a gene. This CDR3 is built from 15 residues. Study observations and caveats: TRBV6-7 relative abundance averaged roughly 0.099% in cases and about 0.17% in controls.

The material sequenced was blood buffy coat. This sequence joins TRBV14 and TRBJ1-1; 8 bases fit TRBD1. This sequence originates from a woman between 18 and 70 years old with a cervical HPV16 infection that either progressed to CIN3+ or cleared (not recorded which). The CDR3 loop reads CASSQLRQGQGEAFF. CDR3 DNA, as far as it was read: TGTGCCAGCAGCCAACTTAGACAGGGGCAGGGTGAA.